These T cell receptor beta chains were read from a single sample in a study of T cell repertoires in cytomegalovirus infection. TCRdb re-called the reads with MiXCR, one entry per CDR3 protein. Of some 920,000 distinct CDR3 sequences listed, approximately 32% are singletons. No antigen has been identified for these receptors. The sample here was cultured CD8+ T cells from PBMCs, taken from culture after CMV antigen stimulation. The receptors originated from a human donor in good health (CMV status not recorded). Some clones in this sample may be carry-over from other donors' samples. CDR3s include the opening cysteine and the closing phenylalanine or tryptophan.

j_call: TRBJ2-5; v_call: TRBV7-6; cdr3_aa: CASSTRVRRETQYF
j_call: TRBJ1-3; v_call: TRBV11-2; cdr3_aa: CASSWTGPSGNTIYF
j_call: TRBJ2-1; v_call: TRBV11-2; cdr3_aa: CASSRRTGVSYNEQFF
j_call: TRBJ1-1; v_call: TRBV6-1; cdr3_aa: CASFSGGVDTEAFF
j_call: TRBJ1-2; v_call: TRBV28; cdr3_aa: CASSFPGGYGYGYTF
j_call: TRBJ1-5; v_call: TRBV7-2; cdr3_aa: CASSRTGRQSNQPQHF
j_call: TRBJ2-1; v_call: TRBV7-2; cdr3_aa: CASSFLGPSYNEQFF
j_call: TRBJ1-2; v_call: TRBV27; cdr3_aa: CASSYTGPANYGYTF
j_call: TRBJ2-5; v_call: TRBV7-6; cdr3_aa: CASSSRGGRTRETQYF
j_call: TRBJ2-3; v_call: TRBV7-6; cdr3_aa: CASSRGLGDTQYF
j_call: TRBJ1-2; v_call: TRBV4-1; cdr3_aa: CASSQTGTVRSYGYTF
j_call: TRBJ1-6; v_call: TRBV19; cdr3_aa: CASRQGSTPLHF
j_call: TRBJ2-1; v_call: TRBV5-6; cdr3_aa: CASSVSGNLEQFF
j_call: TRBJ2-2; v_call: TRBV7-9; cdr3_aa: CASSLGVWANTGELFF
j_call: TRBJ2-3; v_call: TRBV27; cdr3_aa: CASSRGELEDTQYF
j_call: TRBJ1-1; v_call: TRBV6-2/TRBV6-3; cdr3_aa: CASNPHPKSTEAFF
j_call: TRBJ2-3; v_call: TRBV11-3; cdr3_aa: CASSLVPNTDTQYF
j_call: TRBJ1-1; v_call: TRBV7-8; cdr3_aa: CASSLATGSNTEAFF
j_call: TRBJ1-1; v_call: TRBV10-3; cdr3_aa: CAISEPRQGKNTEAFF
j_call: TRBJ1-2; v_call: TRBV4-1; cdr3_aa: CASSQSGTGALGYGYTF
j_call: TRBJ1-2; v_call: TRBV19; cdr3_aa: CASRRTGGTYGYTF
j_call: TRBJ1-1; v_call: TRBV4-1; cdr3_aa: CASSQAPEVTEAFF
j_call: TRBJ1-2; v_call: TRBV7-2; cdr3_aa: CASSFDGNPSF
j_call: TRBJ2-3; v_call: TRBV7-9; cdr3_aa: CASNLVGGRTDTQYF
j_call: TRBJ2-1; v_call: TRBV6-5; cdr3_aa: CASSYTSGGVPMEQFF
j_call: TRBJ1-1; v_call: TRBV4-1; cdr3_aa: CASSQAKGLNTEAFF
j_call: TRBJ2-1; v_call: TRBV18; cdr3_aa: CASSPGTMGPYNEQFF
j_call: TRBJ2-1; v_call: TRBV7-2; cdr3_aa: CASSLARGRGNEQFF
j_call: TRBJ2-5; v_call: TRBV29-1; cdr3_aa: CSVGSPSGGQSQYF
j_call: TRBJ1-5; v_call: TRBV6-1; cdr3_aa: CASSELGVLTKGNQPQHF
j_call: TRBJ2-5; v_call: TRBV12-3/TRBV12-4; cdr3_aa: CASSFRTATTEETQYF
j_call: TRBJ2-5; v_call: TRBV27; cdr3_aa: CASSSRSLETQYF
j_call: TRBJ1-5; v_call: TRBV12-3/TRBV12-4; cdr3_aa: CASSPSRVAGQPQHF
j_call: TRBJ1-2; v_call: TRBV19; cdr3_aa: CASSTAMTGASGYTF
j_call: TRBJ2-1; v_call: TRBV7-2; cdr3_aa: CASSLRELAIEQFF
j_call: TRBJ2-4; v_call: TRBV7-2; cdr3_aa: CASTASTISRVPTDIQYF
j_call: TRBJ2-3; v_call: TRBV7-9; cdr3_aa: CASSFRTPSTDTQYF
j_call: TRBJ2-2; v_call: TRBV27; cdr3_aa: CASNDRGTTGELFF
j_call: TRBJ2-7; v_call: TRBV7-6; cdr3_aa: CASSSSTSGTGSSYEQYF
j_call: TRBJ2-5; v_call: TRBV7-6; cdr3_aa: CASSLSFGGGYHQETQYF
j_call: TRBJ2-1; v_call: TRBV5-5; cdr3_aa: CASTFRDSEYNEQFF
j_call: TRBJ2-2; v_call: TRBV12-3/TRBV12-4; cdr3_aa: CASSPRDRGLDGELFF
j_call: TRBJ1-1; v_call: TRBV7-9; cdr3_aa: CASVVNTEAFF
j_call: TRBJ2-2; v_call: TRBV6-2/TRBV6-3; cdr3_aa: CASQAGHPARGNTGELFF
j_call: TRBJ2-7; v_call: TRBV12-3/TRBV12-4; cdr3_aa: CASSFGLRGLGPSYEQYF
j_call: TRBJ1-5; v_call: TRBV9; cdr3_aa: CASSVEGGEPQHF
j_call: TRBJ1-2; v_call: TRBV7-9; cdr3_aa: CASSLKAGGYTF
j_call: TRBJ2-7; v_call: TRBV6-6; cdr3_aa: CASSYSTGFGSYEQYF